This T cell receptor (beta chain) was identified during a study of human T cells and chemical hapten exposure. Study context: Mainly, slight library volume differences in the pool made TCR yields vary.

Single cDNA molecules in the library carried unique molecular identifiers attached during preparation. TCRdb passed the RACE reads through MiXCR, listing each CDR3 protein once. The data hold 30,000 to 50,000 distinct CDR3 sequences, with 10% to 15% observed a single time. Sample time point: patch test 3, about 24 weeks after DPC sensitization. Noted treatment: therapeutic diphenylcyclopropenone sensitization with weekly scalp DPC. Unfractionated whole blood was the source of the extracted total RNA. Only a few counts were recorded for this clonotype. V lost 4 bases and J lost 4; bases outside the gene matches: 1. This CDR3 spans 14 amino acids. CDR1 is ENHRY, CDR2 SYGVKD, per germline.

This chain uses TRBV10-3 with TRBJ2-3; 11 bases match TRBD2. The TCR was taken from a woman between 40 and 55 years old with alopecia areata. Some clones in this sample may be carry-over from other donors' samples. The sequencing here drew on whole blood, taken in connection with sensitization to the hapten diphenylcyclopropenone (DPC). The CDR3 DNA follows: TGTGCCATCAGTGTAGCGGGAGGGGCAGATACGCAGTATTTT. The encoded protein is CAISVAGGADTQYF.